Sequencing of this T cell receptor beta chain was carried out in a study of blood T cell repertoires in COVID-19. In regard to this clone: A junction boundary mismatches the germline segment, possibly from a read error.

Clones were read by immunoSEQ multiplex PCR, and TCRdb kept only the in-frame ones, dropping some. The profile shows some 97,000 clones, 85% of them singletons. Germline V lookup: CDR1 SSHAT, CDR2 FNYEAQ (reference sequence). The CDR3 covers 17 residues. Sequencing input: peripheral blood. This clonotype was obtained from a human donor in a cohort sampled during active COVID-19. The V and J genes are TRBV7-7 and TRBJ2-1, with 12 bases that match TRBD2. CDR3 residues: CASSLPRLAGAVNEQFF. The CDR3 coding sequence is TGTGCTAGCAGCCTCCCTCGACTAGCGGGAGCAGTCAATGAGCAGTTCTTC.